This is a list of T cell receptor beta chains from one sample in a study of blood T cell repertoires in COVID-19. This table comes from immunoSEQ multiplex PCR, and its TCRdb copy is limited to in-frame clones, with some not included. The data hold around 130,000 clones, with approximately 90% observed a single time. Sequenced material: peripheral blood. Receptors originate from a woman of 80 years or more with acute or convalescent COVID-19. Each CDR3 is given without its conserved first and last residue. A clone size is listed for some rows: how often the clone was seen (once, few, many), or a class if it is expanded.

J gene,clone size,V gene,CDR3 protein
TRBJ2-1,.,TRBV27,ASSPDWSNEQF
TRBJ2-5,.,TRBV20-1,SATGVETQY
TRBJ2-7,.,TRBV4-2,ASSPGLAEKGDSYEQY
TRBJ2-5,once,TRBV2,ASRVLAGGSETQY
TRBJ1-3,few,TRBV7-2,ASSLRQGGDTIY
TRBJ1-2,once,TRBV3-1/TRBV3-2,ASSQDHRGGYT
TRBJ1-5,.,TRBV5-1,ASSLTGLSQPQH
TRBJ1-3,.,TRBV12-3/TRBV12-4,ASSPGGNTIY
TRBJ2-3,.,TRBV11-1,ASSLGAVTDTQY
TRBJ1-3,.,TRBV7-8,ASTTGASGNTIY
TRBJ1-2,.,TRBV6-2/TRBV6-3,ASSYRRSPTNYGYT
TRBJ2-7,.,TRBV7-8,ASSGGASYEQY
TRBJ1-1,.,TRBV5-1,ASSLVQGAGTEAF
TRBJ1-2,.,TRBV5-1,ASSLAGTGGLDYGYT
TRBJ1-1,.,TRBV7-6,ASRVGVNTEAF
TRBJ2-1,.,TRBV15,ATSGTGGTYNEQF
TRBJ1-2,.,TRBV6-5,ASGPRGGNYGYT
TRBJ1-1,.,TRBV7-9,ASSLVPGGVRDTEAF
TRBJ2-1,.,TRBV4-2,ASSQPRTDNEQF
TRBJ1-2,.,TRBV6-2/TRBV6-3,ASSYGGVPGYT
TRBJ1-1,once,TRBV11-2,AIRVGTEAF